This T cell receptor (beta chain) is from a study of blood T cell repertoires in COVID-19. Study in general: Samples of COVID-19 (acute and convalescent) were obtained from the United States, Italy and Spain. T cells, B-cell-depleted T cells, or PBMCs supplied cDNA or gDNA.

CDR3 length: 13 amino acids. Trimming took 6 bases from V and 6 from J; bases not matched to a gene: 5. The germline gives CDR1 SNHLY, CDR2 FYNNEI. Original methodology: The authors estimated nucleated cell counts from reference gene primer amplification. This table comes from immunoSEQ multiplex PCR, and its TCRdb copy is limited to in-frame clones, with some not included. The V and J calls and clone size come from that table; D and trimming were worked out from the DNA. This repertoire shows approximately 150,000 clones, roughly 87% found once; its top ten account for 3% to 4%. The rearrangement uses TRBV2 and TRBJ1-2, with TRBD1 matching 9 bases. Specimen: peripheral blood. The sequence came from a woman aged 55-70 years who had recovered from COVID-19. The CDR3 reads CASRGQGRDGYTF. The CDR3 coding sequence is TGTGCCAGCAGGGGACAGGGCCGGGATGGCTACACCTTC.